This T cell receptor (beta chain) is from a study of T-cell reconstitution after alpha-beta-depleted transplantation in children. Unique molecular identifiers were incorporated during preparation of the TCRbeta library. TCRdb called the PCR reads again in MiXCR, with one record for every CDR3 protein. This table holds fewer than 550,000 distinct CDR3 sequences, over 9.5% found once. This clonotype has only a few counts. What it binds is not known. Trimming pared 3 bases from V and 2 bases from J, leaving 12 bases between. The CDR3 runs to 15 residues. The germline gives CDR1 KGHDR, CDR2 SFDVKD. Overall study findings and caveats: Reportedly, only several hundred clones from non-depleted graft cells drove alpha-beta T-cell counts at about two months.

The chain couples TRBV24-1 to TRBJ2-5; TRBD2 might be the D (6 bases). Specimen: PBMCs, collected before TCRalphabeta/CD19-depleted stem cell transplant. The clonotype originates from a child younger than 10 with inherited bone marrow failure, due to receive a stem cell transplant. The CDR3 protein is CATSDLGGGQETQYF. The CDR3 DNA is TGTGCCACCAGTGATCTCGGGGGAGGACAAGAGACCCAGTACTTC.